The clone carrying this TCR beta chain was observed once. Sequencing used immunoSEQ multiplex PCR; TCRdb keeps in-frame clones, though not all of them. Here the sample spans roughly 11,000 clones, 60% to 85% being singletons. This entry is derived from a study of T cells after somatic rescue of genetic block. The clonotype originates from a boy younger than 18. The sequenced sample consisted of peripheral blood mononuclear cells (PBMCs).

This CDR3 is CASSLIRWHF. CDR3 coding DNA: TGTGCCAGCAGTCTGATTAGGTGGCATTTT. J is TRBJ1-5 and V is TRBV6-1; no reliable D call. The germline V gene has CDR1 MNHNS and CDR2 SASEGT. Trimming pared 5 bases from V and 15 bases from J, leaving 11 bases between. CDR3 length: 10 amino acids.